The 3 T cell receptor beta chains below all came from one sample that was sequenced in a study of tumor-infiltrating lymphocytes in glioblastoma multiforme (dated by TCRdb to about 2017). Sequenced on an Illumina HiSeq 2500. A modified ARM-PCR protocol with multiple V-beta primers and a C-beta primer was used to build TCRB libraries from RNA via three nested multiplex PCR rounds. TCRdb's own reprocessing of the public reads used fastp at Q25 and MiXCR and kept productive beta chains. Every CDR3 protein is listed once, alongside the most common genes and DNA of its rows. This sample has about 15,000 distinct CDR3 sequences in its table, and roughly 70% of those were observed once. The top ten hold about 50% of the sample. The sample taken for sequencing was brain tumor tissue. The receptors were sampled from a male donor with glioblastoma.

As regards this clonotype: At one end the junction does not follow the germline gene, possibly because of a read error. The gene calls are TRBV29-1 and TRBJ2-1, with 12 bases aligning to TRBD2. CDR3 length: 15 residues. CDR1 is SQVTM, CDR2 ANQGSEA, per germline. The CDR3 region is CSVEDGTSGWHEQCF. CDR3 coding DNA: TGCAGCGTTGAAGACGGGACTAGCGGGTGGCATGAGCAGTGCTTC.

Remarks on this clonotype: Given the absence of the conserved phenylalanine or tryptophan at the CDR3 end, a read error is likely. The chain has TRBV29-1 and TRBJ2-3, with D possibly TRBD2 on 6 matching bases. V was cut by 4 bases and J by 10 bases, with 15 bases left in between. Germline V gene sequence: CDR1 SQVTM, CDR2 ANQGSEA. CDR3 size: 12 residues. CDR3 amino acids: CSVVVSRGAQYS. CDR3 nucleotide sequence: TGCAGCGTTGTAGTTTCGCGGGGCGCGCAGTATTCT.

With regard to this clonotype: At one boundary the junction diverges from the germline segment, which might be a read error. The chain couples TRBV20-1 to TRBJ2-3, with 8 nucleotides matching TRBD2. The CDR3 extends over 20 amino acids. Germline values: CDR1 DFQATT, CDR2 SNEGSKA (reference sequence). CDR3 protein: CSASRPGLTGGPSSIDTQYF. For the CDR3, the DNA is TGCAGTGCTAGTCGCCCCGGACTAACGGGAGGGCCCAGTAGCATAGATACGCAGTATTTT.